This T cell receptor (beta chain) was sequenced for a study of persistence of HIV-infected CD4 T cells. Whole-study results and caveats: Compared with CD3/CD28-stimulated cells, CMV- and Gag-responding cells showed lower TCRbeta richness.

Concerning this clone itself: Its antigen remains unknown.

The libraries were made with immunoSEQ version 4 in survey mode. Generated by immunoSEQ multiplex PCR, the TCRdb table keeps only in-frame clones and is missing some. The sample consists of 40,000 to 60,000 clones, more than 80% of them appearing once. Anti-CD3/anti-CD28 beads served as a nonspecific positive control stimulus. Sorting of responding CD4+ T cells relied on upregulated CD40 ligand together with CD69. These HIV-1-infected adults initiated suppressive ART in chronic infection. The clonotype originates from an adult woman with HIV who was CMV-seropositive. The input for sequencing was CD4+ T cells sorted from PBMCs after roughly 18-hour stimulation, taken from a patient who received antiretroviral therapy.

In DNA, the CDR3 is TGTGCCAGCAAGCCCGGACAGGAACGGAACACTGAAGCTTTCTTT. Its protein product is CASKPGQERNTEAFF. The chain joins TRBV27 to TRBJ1-1; 7 nucleotides match TRBD1. Per germline, CDR1 MNHEY and CDR2 SMNVEV (reference sequence). Trimming removed 7 bases from V and 1 base from J; junction bases left unmatched: 9. This CDR3 is built from 15 residues.